Below, 27 T cell receptor beta chains from the same sample are listed, as sequenced in a study of blood T cell repertoires in COVID-19. Some clones are missing from TCRdb's copy, which holds only in-frame ones; the method was immunoSEQ multiplex PCR. Of roughly 100,000 clones listed, approximately 86% are singletons. The source material was peripheral blood. The receptors originated from a woman older than 75 with acute or convalescent COVID-19.

The genes are TRBV6-5 and TRBJ2-7; 10 nucleotides match TRBD1. Unmatched junction bases numbered 11, after V lost 6 bases and J lost 6 bases. This CDR3 has 15 amino acids. The germline CDR1 and CDR2 sequences are MNHEY and SVGAGI. CDR3 loop: CASSPVGQGGLEQYF. The CDR3 coding sequence is TGTGCCAGCAGCCCAGTAGGACAGGGGGGCCTCGAGCAGTACTTC.

This chain joins TRBV5-5 and TRBJ2-5, with D possibly matching TRBD2 (5 bases). Germline CDR1 and CDR2: SGHKS and YYEKEE (reference sequence). The V gene lost 0 bases and the J gene lost 1 base, with 13 bases spanning the gap. CDR3 length: 16 residues. The CDR3 DNA reads TGTGCCAGCAGCTTGGGTGGACTTCCTGCCCAAGAGACCCAGTACTTC. Protein: CASSLGGLPAQETQYF. The whole variable domain, remainder taken from reference TRBV5-5 and TRBJ2-5, is DAGVTQSPTHLIKTRGQQVTLRCSPISGHKSVSWYQQVLGQGPQFIFQYYEKEERGRGNFPDRFSARQFPNYSSELNVNALLLGDSALYLCASSLGGLPAQETQYFGPGTRLLVL.

The genes are TRBV28 and TRBJ2-1; unclear D gene. V was pared by 7 bases and J by 5 bases, with 12 bases between. This CDR3 is built from 13 residues. CDR1 and CDR2 from the germline V gene are MDHEN and SYDVKM. This chain's CDR3 is CASTGGIDNEQFF. In nucleotides, the CDR3 is TGTGCCAGCACTGGCGGTATTGACAATGAGCAGTTCTTC.

The chain links TRBV7-9 to TRBJ1-3, with 8 bases identical to TRBD1. V lost 1 base to trimming and J lost 5 bases; unmatched junction nucleotides: 7. The CDR3 totals 16 residues. Germline CDR1 and CDR2: SEHNR and FQNEAQ (reference sequence). CDR3 in amino acids: CASSLEGQGIRNTIYF. The CDR3 DNA reads as TGTGCCAGCAGCTTAGAAGGACAGGGAATAAGAAACACCATATATTTT. Looking up the rest from reference TRBV7-9 and TRBJ1-3 gives the full variable domain: DTGVSQNPRHKITKRGQNVTFRCDPISEHNRLYWYRQTLGQGPEFLTYFQNEAQLEKSRLLSDRFSAERPKGSFSTLEIQRTEQGDSAMYLCASSLEGQGIRNTIYFGEGSWLTVV.

The rearrangement joins TRBV28 to TRBJ1-3, with TRBD1 matching over 10 bases. V trimming: 5 bases; J trimming: 7 bases; junction bases outside the gene matches: 2. This CDR3 is built from 13 residues. CDR1 is MDHEN, CDR2 SYDVKM, per germline. The CDR3: CASSLDRGNTIYF. The CDR3 coding sequence is TGTGCCAGCAGTCTGGACAGGGGGAACACCATATATTTT.

Only one count was recorded for this clone. V and J are TRBV5-1 and TRBJ2-3, with a weak D call TRBD2 (5 bases). Germline V gives CDR1 SGHRS, CDR2 YFSETQ. This CDR3 is 13 amino acids long. V was pared by 0 bases and J by 4 bases, with 6 bases between. DNA of the CDR3: TGCGCCAGCAGCTTGGGAGGGCCAGATACGCAGTATTTT. Translated: CASSLGGPDTQYF.

The rearrangement links TRBV3-1 (or the pseudogene TRBV3-2) to TRBJ2-3; 10 positions match TRBD2. J lost 2 bases, V lost 4 bases, and 3 bases had no gene match. Germline CDR1 and CDR2: LGHDT and YNNKEL (reference sequence). The CDR3 contains 15 residues. CDR3 bases: TGTGCCAGCAGCCGAGCGGGGGGGTCCACAGATACGCAGTATTTT. Protein: CASSRAGGSTDTQYF.

The chain carries TRBV13 and TRBJ2-5; a weak D match, TRBD2 (6 bases). The CDR3 has 14 amino acids. Per germline, CDR1 PRHDT and CDR2 FYEKMQ (reference sequence). V gave up 1 base and J gave up 0 bases, with 6 bases separating them. CDR3 loop: CASSLAGDQETQYF. Written as DNA, the CDR3 is TGTGCCAGCAGCTTAGCGGGGGACCAAGAGACCCAGTACTTC.

The V call is TRBV5-1, the J call TRBJ1-1, with TRBD1 matching 8 bases. The junction had 7 bases not matched to a gene; V was cut back by 0 bases and J by 3 bases. The CDR3 loop spans 16 amino acids. CDR1 is SGHRS, CDR2 YFSETQ, per germline. DNA for the CDR3: TGCGCCAGCAGCTTGGGCTACCGGGACAGGTACACTGAAGCTTTCTTT. This encodes CASSLGYRDRYTEAFF.

This chain uses TRBV2 with TRBJ2-3, with D tentatively TRBD2 (6 bases). Trimming took off 6 bases at V and 0 bases at J, with 13 bases between the two ends. CDR1 and CDR2 from the germline V gene are SNHLY and FYNNEI. The CDR3 runs 15 residues. CDR3 sequence (DNA): TGTGCCAGCAGGGTTAGCGGAACTAGCACAGATACGCAGTATTTT. Translated, it gives CASRVSGTSTDTQYF.

The chain recombines TRBV27 with TRBJ2-7, with D possibly TRBD2 on 7 matching bases. Trimming removed 5 bases from V and 9 bases from J, with 17 bases in between. The CDR3 totals 13 residues. Germline V gene sequence: CDR1 MNHEY, CDR2 SMNVEV (reference sequence). CDR3 in DNA: TGTGCCAGCAGTAACGGGGGGCTGCTGGGGCAGTACTTC. Translating gives CASSNGGLLGQYF.

V gene TRBV19 combines with J gene TRBJ2-3; TRBD2 matches 12 bases. CDR1 is LNHDA and CDR2 is SQIVND in the germline V gene (reference sequence). The CDR3 spans 17 residues. Germline trimming cut 2 bases from V and 4 bases from J; bases unmatched to any gene: 7. CDR3 in amino acids: CASSIKLAGGWADTQYF. The CDR3 DNA reads as TGTGCCAGTAGTATAAAACTAGCGGGGGGTTGGGCAGATACGCAGTATTTT.

The V gene is TRBV10-3, the J gene TRBJ2-5; the match to TRBD2 covers 7 bases. Germline CDR1 reads ENHRY; CDR2 reads SYGVKD. V lost 10 bases, J lost 5 bases, and 7 bases stayed unmatched. The CDR3 has 12 amino acids. CDR3 region: CATAALAETQYF. CDR3 nucleotides: TGTGCCACCGCTGCACTAGCGGAGACCCAGTACTTC.

The chain joins TRBV5-1 to TRBJ1-2; 9 bases line up with TRBD1. Germline assignment: CDR1 SGHRS and CDR2 YFSETQ. CDR3 length: 17 residues. With V trimmed by 0 bases and J by 6 bases, 12 bases remained unmatched. CDR3 nucleotide sequence: TGCGCCAGCAGCTTGGGGCCCGGGACAGGGAAAACGCATGGCTACACCTTC. It translates to CASSLGPGTGKTHGYTF.

This chain links TRBV15 with TRBJ2-1; D not certain. Trimming removed 3 bases from V and 0 bases from J, with 3 bases in between. Germline CDR1 and CDR2: LNHNV and YYDKDF (reference sequence). This CDR3 has 13 residues. The CDR3 region is CATSRSSYNEQFF. CDR3 nucleotide sequence: TGTGCCACCAGCAGGAGCTCCTACAATGAGCAGTTCTTC.

The chain recombines TRBV6-6 with TRBJ1-5; D not certain. This CDR3 comprises 14 residues. Trimming stripped 0 bases from V and 3 bases from J, with 6 bases between. Germline V gene lookup returns CDR1 MNHNY and CDR2 SVGAGI (reference sequence). DNA of the CDR3: TGTGCCAGCAGTTACTCGAAGCCCAATCAGCCCCAGCATTTT. Translated, it gives CASSYSKPNQPQHF.

The chain recombines TRBV3-1 (or the pseudogene TRBV3-2) with TRBJ2-7, with D possibly matching TRBD2 (6 bases). The germline V gene encodes CDR1 LGHDT and CDR2 YNNKEL (reference sequence). This CDR3 contains 14 residues. Trimming took off 2 bases at V and 4 bases at J, with 12 bases between the two ends. Written as DNA, the CDR3 is TGTGCCAGCAGCCAAAACCGTCGGGGGTACGAGCAGTACTTC. Its protein is CASSQNRRGYEQYF.

The rearrangement joins TRBV3-1 (or the pseudogene TRBV3-2) to TRBJ1-2; possible D gene TRBD1, 6 bases. The CDR3 has 13 residues. Trimming took off 5 bases at V and 3 bases at J, with 10 bases between the two ends. The V gene's germline CDR1 is LGHDT and CDR2 YNNKEL (reference sequence). Here the CDR3 reads CASSRDRYYGYTF. CDR3 DNA: TGTGCCAGCAGCAGAGACAGGTACTATGGCTACACCTTC.

The V and J genes are TRBV7-9 and TRBJ1-1; 12 positions match TRBD1. The V gene end was trimmed by 5 bases and the J gene end by 5 bases; junction bases not matched to a gene: 6. The germline V gene has CDR1 SEHNR and CDR2 FQNEAQ (reference sequence). CDR3 length equals 15 residues. CDR3 DNA sequence: TGTGCCAGCAGCCCGGGACAGGGGGCGAGGACTGAAGCTTTCTTT. It yields the protein CASSPGQGARTEAFF.

The J gene is TRBJ1-1, the V gene TRBV5-1, with D unresolved. Germline values: CDR1 SGHRS, CDR2 YFSETQ. V was pared by 0 bases and J by 4 bases, with 13 bases between. CDR3 size: 15 residues. Here the CDR3 DNA reads TGCGCCAGCAGCTTGGCCGTACAGAGCAGCACTGAAGCTTTCTTT. Its protein is CASSLAVQSSTEAFF.

The V call is TRBV28, the J call TRBJ1-2; D not certain. The germline CDR1 and CDR2 sequences are MDHEN and SYDVKM. There are 13 residues in the CDR3. The V gene lost 8 bases and the J gene lost 4 bases, with 14 bases spanning the gap. The CDR3 DNA sequence: TGTGCCAGCTCCTGGAGGGCCCTCTATGGCTACACCTTC. Its protein product is CASSWRALYGYTF.

This sequence joins TRBV18 and TRBJ2-3, with D perhaps TRBD2 (6 bases). Germline CDR1 KGHSH, CDR2 LQKENI. V lost 3 bases to trimming and J lost 2 bases, with 12 bases between them. This CDR3 is 15 amino acids long. The CDR3 DNA sequence: TGTGCCAGCTCACCGCCGGGACTTTCCACAGATACGCAGTATTTT. It yields the protein CASSPPGLSTDTQYF.

V gene TRBV7-3 combines with J gene TRBJ2-3, with D maybe TRBD2 (6 bases). The V end lost 1 base, the J end lost 0 bases, and 17 bases lay between the germline ends. The CDR3 consists of 18 residues. CDR1 is SGHTA and CDR2 is FQGTGA in the germline V gene. The CDR3 protein is CASSLRGRAGTSTDTQYF. The CDR3, as DNA: TGTGCCAGCAGCTTAAGGGGTCGGGCAGGGACTAGCACAGATACGCAGTATTTT. The complete variable domain, with remaining parts taken from reference TRBV7-3 and TRBJ2-3, reads GAGVSQTPSNKVTEKGKYVELRCDPISGHTALYWYRQSLGQGPEFLIYFQGTGAADDSGLPNDRFFAVRPEGSVSTLKIQRTERGDSAVYLCASSLRGRAGTSTDTQYFGPGTRLTVL.

This clone has just one count. CDR3 amino acids: CASSFGPPSGGAYEQYF. CDR3 bases: TGTGCCAGCAGTTTCGGTCCACCTAGCGGGGGGGCCTACGAGCAGTACTTC. The chain employs TRBV5-5 and TRBJ2-7; 12 bases agree with TRBD2. This CDR3 spans 17 amino acids. Germline V lookup: CDR1 SGHKS, CDR2 YYEKEE (reference sequence). Germline trimming cut 5 bases from V and 2 bases from J; bases unmatched to any gene: 11.

This clone has only one observation. CDR3 amino acids: CASSPVNPGTGGKDYGYTF. The CDR3 nucleotides read TGTGCCAGCTCACCAGTGAACCCCGGGACAGGGGGCAAAGACTATGGCTACACCTTC. The rearrangement links TRBV18 to TRBJ1-2; TRBD1 aligns across 12 bases. The CDR3 is 19 residues long. V shed 2 bases and J 3 bases; nucleotides not matched to a gene: 13. CDR1 is KGHSH and CDR2 is LQKENI in the germline V gene.

V gene TRBV2 combines with J gene TRBJ1-2, with 9 bases identical to TRBD1. After removal of 5 bases from V and 3 bases from J, the junction contained 4 bases not matched to a gene. CDR3 length: 14 residues. Germline-derived CDR1 and CDR2 are SNHLY and FYNNEI. The CDR3 region has the DNA TGTGCCAGCAGTACGGACAGGGGCGACTATGGCTACACCTTC. It encodes CASSTDRGDYGYTF.

This clone occurred a few times. The CDR3: CASSNGQGPPEAFF. CDR3 DNA sequence: TGCGCCAGCAGCAATGGACAGGGTCCGCCTGAAGCTTTCTTT. The chain combines TRBV5-1 with TRBJ1-1; the match to TRBD1 covers 8 bases. CDR3 length: 14 residues. The germline gives CDR1 SGHRS, CDR2 YFSETQ. V was pared by 4 bases and J by 6 bases, with 8 bases of the junction left unmatched.